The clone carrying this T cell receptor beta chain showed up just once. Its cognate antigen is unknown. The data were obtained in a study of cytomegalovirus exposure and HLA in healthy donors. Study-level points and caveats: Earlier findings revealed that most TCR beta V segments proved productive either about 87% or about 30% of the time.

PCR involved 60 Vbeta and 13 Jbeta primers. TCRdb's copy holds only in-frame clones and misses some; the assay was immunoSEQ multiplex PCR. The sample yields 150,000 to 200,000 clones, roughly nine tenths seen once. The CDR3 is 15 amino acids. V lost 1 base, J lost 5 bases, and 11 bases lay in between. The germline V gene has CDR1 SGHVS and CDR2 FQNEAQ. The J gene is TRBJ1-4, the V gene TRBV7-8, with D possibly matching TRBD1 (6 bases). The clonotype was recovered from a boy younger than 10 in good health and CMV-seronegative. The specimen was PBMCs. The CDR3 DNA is TGTGCCAGCAGCTTAGAGGACAGTAGGAATGAAAAACTGTTTTTT. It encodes CASSLEDSRNEKLFF.